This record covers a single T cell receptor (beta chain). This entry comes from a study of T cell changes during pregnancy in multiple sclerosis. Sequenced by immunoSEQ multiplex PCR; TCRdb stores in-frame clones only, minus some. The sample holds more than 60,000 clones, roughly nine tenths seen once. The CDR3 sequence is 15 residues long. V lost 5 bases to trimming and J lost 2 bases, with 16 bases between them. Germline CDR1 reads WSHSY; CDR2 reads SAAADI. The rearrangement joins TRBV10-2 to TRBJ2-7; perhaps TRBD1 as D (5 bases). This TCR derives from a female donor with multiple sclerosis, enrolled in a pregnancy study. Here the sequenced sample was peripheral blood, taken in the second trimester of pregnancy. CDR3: CASSRAPGQTYEQYF. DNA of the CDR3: TGCGCCAGCAGTCGAGCTCCAGGGCAAACCTACGAGCAGTACTTC.